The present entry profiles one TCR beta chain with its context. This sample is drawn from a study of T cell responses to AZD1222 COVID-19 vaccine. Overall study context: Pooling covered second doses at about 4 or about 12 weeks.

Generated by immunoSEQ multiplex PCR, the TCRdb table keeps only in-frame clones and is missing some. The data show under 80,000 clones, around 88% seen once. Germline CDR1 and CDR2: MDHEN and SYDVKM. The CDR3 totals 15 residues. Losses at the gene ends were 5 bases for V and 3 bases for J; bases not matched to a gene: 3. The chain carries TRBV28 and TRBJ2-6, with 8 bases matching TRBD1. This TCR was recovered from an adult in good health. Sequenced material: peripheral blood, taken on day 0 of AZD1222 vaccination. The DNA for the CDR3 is TGTGCCAGCAGTCCAGGGGGCGGTGGGGCCAACGTCCTGACTTTC. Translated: CASSPGGGGANVLTF.